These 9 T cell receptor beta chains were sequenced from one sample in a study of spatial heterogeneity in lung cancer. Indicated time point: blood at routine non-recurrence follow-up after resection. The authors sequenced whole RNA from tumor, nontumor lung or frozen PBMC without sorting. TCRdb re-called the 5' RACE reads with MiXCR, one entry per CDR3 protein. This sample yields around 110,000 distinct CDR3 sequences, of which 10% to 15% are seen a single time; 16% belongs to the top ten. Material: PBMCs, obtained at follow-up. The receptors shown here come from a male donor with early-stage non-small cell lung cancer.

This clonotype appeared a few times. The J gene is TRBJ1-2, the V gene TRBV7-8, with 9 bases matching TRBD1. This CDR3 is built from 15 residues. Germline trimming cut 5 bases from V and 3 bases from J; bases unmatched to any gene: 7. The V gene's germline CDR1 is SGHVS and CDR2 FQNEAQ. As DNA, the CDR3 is TGTGCCAGCAGCCCGGGACAGGGAAGGTACTATGGCTACACCTTC. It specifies CASSPGQGRYYGYTF.

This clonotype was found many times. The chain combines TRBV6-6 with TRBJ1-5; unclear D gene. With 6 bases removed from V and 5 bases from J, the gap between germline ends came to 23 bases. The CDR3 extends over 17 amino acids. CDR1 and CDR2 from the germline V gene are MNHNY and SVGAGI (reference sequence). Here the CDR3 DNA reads TGTGCCAGCAGCGGACTTGATGGCAGTTACGGGGATCAGCCCCAGCATTTT. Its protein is CASSGLDGSYGDQPQHF.

CDR3: CAWSRGPGETQYF. CDR3 DNA: TGTGCCTGGAGCAGGGGCCCGGGGGAGACCCAGTACTTC. The chain has TRBV30 and TRBJ2-5, with a possible D match to TRBD1 (6 bases). The CDR3 is 13 residues long. The V gene lost 3 bases and the J gene lost 5 bases, with 13 bases spanning the gap. Germline values: CDR1 GTSNPN, CDR2 SVGIG (reference sequence).

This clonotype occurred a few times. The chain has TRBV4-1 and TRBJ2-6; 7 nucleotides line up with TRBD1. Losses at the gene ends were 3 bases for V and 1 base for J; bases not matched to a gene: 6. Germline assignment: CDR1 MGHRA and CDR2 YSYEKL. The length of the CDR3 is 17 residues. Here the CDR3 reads CASSQSGTASGANVLTF. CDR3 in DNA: TGCGCCAGCAGCCAGTCCGGGACAGCGTCTGGGGCCAACGTCCTGACTTTC.

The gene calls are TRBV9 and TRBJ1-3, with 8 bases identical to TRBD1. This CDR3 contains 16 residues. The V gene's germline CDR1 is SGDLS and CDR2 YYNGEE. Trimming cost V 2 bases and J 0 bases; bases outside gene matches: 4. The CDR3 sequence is CASSVTTGGSGNTIYF. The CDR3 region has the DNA TGTGCCAGCAGCGTTACCACAGGGGGCTCTGGAAACACCATATATTTT.

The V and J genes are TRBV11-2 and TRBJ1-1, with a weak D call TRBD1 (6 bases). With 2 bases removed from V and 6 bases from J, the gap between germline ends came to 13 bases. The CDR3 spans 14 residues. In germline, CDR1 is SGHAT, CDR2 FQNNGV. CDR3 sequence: CASSLRQGLAEAFF. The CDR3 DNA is TGTGCCAGCAGCTTACGTCAGGGGTTGGCTGAAGCTTTCTTT. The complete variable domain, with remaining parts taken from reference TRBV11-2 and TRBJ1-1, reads EAGVAQSPRYKIIEKRQSVAFWCNPISGHATLYWYQQILGQGPKLLIQFQNNGVVDDSQLPKDRFSAERLKGVDSTLKIQPAKLEDSAVYLCASSLRQGLAEAFFGQGTRLTVV.

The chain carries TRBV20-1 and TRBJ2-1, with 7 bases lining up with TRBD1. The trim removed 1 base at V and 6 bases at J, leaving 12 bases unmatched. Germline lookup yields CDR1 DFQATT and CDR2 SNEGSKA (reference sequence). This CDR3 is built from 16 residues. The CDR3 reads CSARGRQGSSSNEQFF. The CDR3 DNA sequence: TGCAGTGCTAGAGGGAGACAGGGAAGTTCGAGCAATGAGCAGTTCTTC.

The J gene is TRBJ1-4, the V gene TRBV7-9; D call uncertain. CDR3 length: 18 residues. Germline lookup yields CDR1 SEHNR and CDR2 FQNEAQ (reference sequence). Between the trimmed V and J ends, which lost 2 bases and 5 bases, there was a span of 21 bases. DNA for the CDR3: TGTGCCAGCAGCTTACTGTTTGGCGGCGGGCCCCGAAATGAAAAACTGTTTTTT. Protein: CASSLLFGGGPRNEKLFF.

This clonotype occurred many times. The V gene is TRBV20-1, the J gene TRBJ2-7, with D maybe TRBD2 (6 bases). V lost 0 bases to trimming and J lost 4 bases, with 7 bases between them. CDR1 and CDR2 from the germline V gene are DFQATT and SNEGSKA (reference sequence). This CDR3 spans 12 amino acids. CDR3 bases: TGCAGTGCTAGAGATCGGGGGTACGAGCAGTACTTC. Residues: CSARDRGYEQYF.